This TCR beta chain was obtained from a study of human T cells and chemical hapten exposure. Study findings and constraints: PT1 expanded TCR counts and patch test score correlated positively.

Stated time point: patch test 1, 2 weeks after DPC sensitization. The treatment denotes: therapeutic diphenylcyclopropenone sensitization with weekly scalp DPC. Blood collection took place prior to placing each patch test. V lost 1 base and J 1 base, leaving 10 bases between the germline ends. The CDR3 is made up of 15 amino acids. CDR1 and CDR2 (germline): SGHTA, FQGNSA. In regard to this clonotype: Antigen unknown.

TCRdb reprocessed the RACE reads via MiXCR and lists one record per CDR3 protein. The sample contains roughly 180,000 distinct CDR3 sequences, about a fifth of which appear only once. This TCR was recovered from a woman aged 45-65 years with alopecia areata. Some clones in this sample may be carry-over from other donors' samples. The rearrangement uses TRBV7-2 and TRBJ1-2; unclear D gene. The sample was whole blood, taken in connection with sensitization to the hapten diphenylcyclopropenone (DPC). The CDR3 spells CASSLDQRINYGYTF. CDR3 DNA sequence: TGTGCCAGCAGCTTAGATCAGAGGATTAACTATGGCTACACCTTC.